A selection of T cell receptor beta chains follows, all from one sample in a study of control samples from healthy donors and cancer patients. Assay: immunoSEQ multiplex PCR; the TCRdb copy retains only in-frame clones and omits some. Of fewer than 95,000 clones listed, 91% are singletons. Specimen: blood. These receptors were taken from a man aged 25 to 40 in good health. CDR3s include the opening cysteine and the closing phenylalanine or tryptophan. D genes are given only for firm matches. Expanded clones are given a class, and other clones once, few, many or no size at all.

abundance	v_gene	j_gene	d_gene	CDR3aa	CDR3nt
-	TRBV23-1	TRBJ2-7	-	CASSQWSAEESYEQYF	TGCGCCAGCAGTCAATGGTCAGCGGAGGAGTCCTACGAGCAGTACTTC
-	TRBV7-9	TRBJ2-7	-	CASSQTAPSEQYF	TGTGCCAGCAGCCAGACAGCGCCATCCGAGCAGTACTTC
-	TRBV6-5	TRBJ1-2	TRBD1	CASNPPRDRNYGYTF	TGTGCCAGCAACCCGCCCCGGGACAGAAACTATGGCTACACCTTC
-	TRBV6-5	TRBJ2-7	-	CASSYSMGNEQYF	TGTGCCAGCAGTTACTCGATGGGAAACGAGCAGTACTTC
-	TRBV19	TRBJ2-5	-	CASSIEDGPQETQYF	TGTGCCAGTAGTATAGAGGACGGACCCCAAGAGACCCAGTACTTC
-	TRBV28	TRBJ1-2	-	CASSGQFNNYGYTF	TGTGCCAGCAGTGGACAATTTAACAACTATGGCTACACCTTC
-	TRBV7-3	TRBJ2-3	TRBD2	CASSLTVASGGRDTQYF	TGTGCCAGCAGCTTAACGGTGGCTAGCGGGGGGAGAGATACGCAGTATTTT
once	TRBV14	TRBJ2-5	TRBD2	CASSPGGIGETQYF	TGTGCCAGCAGCCCGGGGGGGATAGGAGAGACCCAGTACTTC
-	TRBV9	TRBJ2-1	-	CASSVALQGPYNEQFF	TGTGCCAGCAGCGTAGCTCTGCAGGGCCCATACAATGAGCAGTTCTTC
-	TRBV10-3	TRBJ2-7	TRBD1	CAINPGQGSPEQYF	TGTGCCATCAATCCGGGACAGGGGTCCCCGGAGCAGTACTTC
once	TRBV7-2	TRBJ2-3	-	CASSFSVLDTQYF	TGTGCCAGCAGCTTTTCTGTCCTAGATACGCAGTATTTT